Below, 21 T cell receptor beta chains from the same sample are listed, as sequenced in a study of Graves' ophthalmopathy and Graves' hyperthyroidism. Amplification from RNA transcripts yielded the TCR beta CDR3 regions. First-round RT-PCR employed HTBI primers, with a second-round multiplex PCR after it. TCRdb used MiXCR to reprocess the multiplex PCR reads, holding one entry per CDR3 protein. The table includes about 660,000 distinct CDR3 sequences, about 38% detected once. The sample consisted of peripheral blood. Source of these receptors: an adult man with Graves' ophthalmopathy.

This clonotype was counted a few times. The J gene is TRBJ2-1, the V gene TRBV10-2, with D maybe TRBD1 (6 bases). Germline CDR1 WSHSY, CDR2 SAAADI. V was cut by 10 bases and J by 9 bases, with 16 bases left in between. CDR3 size: 12 residues. Here the CDR3 reads CATMDRGFEQFF. CDR3 bases: TGCGCCACCATGGACAGAGGGTTTGAGCAGTTCTTC.

This clonotype was detected only once. The V call is TRBV9, the J call TRBJ1-1; no definite D call. V lost 1 base and J 7 bases, leaving 14 bases between the germline ends. Germline V lookup: CDR1 SGDLS, CDR2 YYNGEE. The CDR3 contains 14 residues. The CDR3 sequence is CASSVRGGSSEAFF. CDR3 DNA: TGTGCCAGCAGCGTACGGGGAGGGAGTAGTGAAGCTTTCTTT.

This chain uses TRBV7-8 with TRBJ1-5; TRBD1 might be the D (6 bases). The CDR3 is made up of 18 amino acids. Trimming pared 4 bases from V and 0 bases from J, leaving 19 bases between. Germline-derived CDR1 and CDR2 are SGHVS and FQNEAQ. CDR3 in DNA: TGTGCCAGCAGCTCTACTAGGGGGGTCCCTTATAGCAATCAGCCCCAGCATTTT. Protein product: CASSSTRGVPYSNQPQHF.

The sample holds many counts of this clonotype. The rearrangement joins TRBV12-3 or TRBV12-4 to TRBJ1-1, with 7 bases lining up with TRBD1. The CDR3 length is 13 residues. J lost 0 bases, V lost 10 bases, and 5 bases had no gene match. The CDR3, as DNA: TGTGCCACAATGACAGGGTTGAACACTGAAGCTTTCTTT. It specifies CATMTGLNTEAFF.

The V and J genes are TRBV10-3 and TRBJ2-1; 10 nucleotides line up with TRBD2. CDR1 and CDR2 (germline): ENHRY, SYGVKD. V was pared by 6 bases and J by 6 bases, with 14 bases of the junction left unmatched. CDR3 length: 17 amino acids. The CDR3: CAIRQTTSGDTGNEQFF. In DNA form, the CDR3 reads TGTGCCATCAGACAAACAACTAGCGGGGACACGGGCAATGAGCAGTTCTTC.

V is TRBV12-5 and J is TRBJ1-2; D is unresolved. Between the trimmed V and J ends, which lost 7 bases and 8 bases, there was a span of 17 bases. CDR1 and CDR2 from the germline V gene are LGHNT and FRNRAP. The CDR3 length is 13 residues. The CDR3 DNA reads TGTGCTAGTGACCGGTGGGGATTTGGAGGCTACACCTTC. This sequence encodes CASDRWGFGGYTF.

This clonotype is a singleton in its sample. The chain has TRBV6-4 and TRBJ1-3, with D uncertain. V lost 2 bases to trimming and J lost 11 bases, with 7 bases between them. The CDR3 has 11 residues. CDR1 and CDR2 from the germline V gene are MRHNA and SNTAGT. The CDR3 DNA sequence: TGTGCCAGCAGTGACGGGAACCCCATATATTTT. It encodes CASSDGNPIYF.

The chain joins TRBV2 to TRBJ2-3, with 10 bases aligning to TRBD1. Germline values: CDR1 SNHLY, CDR2 FYNNEI. The CDR3 runs to 14 residues. With V trimmed by 5 bases and J by 4 bases, 3 bases remained unmatched. The CDR3 reads CASSRDRGADTQYF. The DNA of the CDR3 is TGTGCCAGCAGTCGGGACAGGGGCGCAGATACGCAGTATTTT.

The chain combines TRBV7-2 with TRBJ2-5; no reliable D call. Deletions cut 0 bases from V and 5 bases from J, with 16 bases between. CDR1 and CDR2 from the germline V gene are SGHTA and FQGNSA. CDR3 length: 16 residues. In DNA, the CDR3 is TGTGCCAGCAGCTTAGCCAGGATCTTCGGTGTTGAGACCCAGTACTTC. It translates to CASSLARIFGVETQYF.

This clonotype was seen many times. The chain combines TRBV25-1 with TRBJ1-2; D perhaps matches TRBD1 (6 bases). Trimming pared 4 bases from V and 8 bases from J, leaving 11 bases between. CDR1 and CDR2 from the germline V gene are MGHDK and SYGVNS. This CDR3 region has 12 residues. The CDR3 DNA sequence: TGTGCCAGCAGTGGCGGGGGCGGGGGCTACACCTTC. Its translation: CASSGGGGGYTF.

The chain is built from TRBV5-5 and TRBJ1-4; 10 bases fit TRBD1. Germline values: CDR1 SGHKS, CDR2 YYEKEE (reference sequence). V was pared by 5 bases and J by 8 bases, with 9 bases of the junction left unmatched. The CDR3 extends over 15 amino acids. The CDR3 sequence: CASRRPGTGVEKLFF. The CDR3 DNA reads as TGTGCCAGCAGACGACCCGGGACAGGGGTCGAAAAACTGTTTTTT.

V gene TRBV19 combines with J gene TRBJ2-2; weak D call: TRBD2 (6 bases). The germline gives CDR1 LNHDA, CDR2 SQIVND (reference sequence). The CDR3 is 15 amino acids. V was cut by 9 bases and J by 7 bases, with 21 bases left in between. CDR3 region: CASSQDLGGSGELFF. The CDR3 nucleotides are TGTGCCAGCAGCCAAGACCTCGGGGGAAGCGGGGAGCTGTTTTTT.

This clonotype was recorded at least ten times. This chain connects TRBV7-9 to TRBJ1-4; 9 bases map to TRBD1. Trimming cost V 5 bases and J 0 bases; bases outside gene matches: 7. This CDR3 is 17 amino acids long. The V gene's germline CDR1 is SEHNR and CDR2 FQNEAQ (reference sequence). This CDR3 reads CASSQGQGPATNEKLFF. The CDR3 nucleotides read TGTGCCAGCAGCCAGGGACAGGGACCTGCAACTAATGAAAAACTGTTTTTT.

This clonotype has a count of ten or more. The chain has TRBV12-3 or TRBV12-4 and TRBJ2-2; no clear D. Trimming left V 4 bases short and J 6 bases short, with 3 bases between. CDR3 size: 11 residues. Here the CDR3 reads CASSSPGELFF. The CDR3 DNA reads TGTGCCAGCAGTTCACCCGGGGAGCTGTTTTTT.

This clonotype was counted ten times or more. The chain employs TRBV7-2 and TRBJ1-6; unclear D gene. The CDR3 is 15 residues long. Trimming pared 4 bases from V and 4 bases from J, leaving 11 bases between. In germline, CDR1 is SGHTA, CDR2 FQGNSA. The CDR3 region is CASSSRQAYNSPLHF. CDR3 nucleotide sequence: TGTGCCAGCAGCTCCCGACAAGCTTATAATTCACCCCTCCACTTT.

The chain carries TRBV12-3 or TRBV12-4 and TRBJ1-1; D unresolved. Deletions cut 6 bases from V and 1 base from J, with 15 bases between. This CDR3 spans 15 amino acids. The CDR3 is CASRGFVFGNTEAFF. The DNA for the CDR3 is TGTGCCAGCAGGGGGTTTGTGTTTGGGAACACTGAAGCTTTCTTT.

The sample holds many counts of this clonotype. This sequence joins TRBV2 and TRBJ1-1; 8 bases match TRBD1. The CDR3 sequence is 13 residues long. The germline V gene has CDR1 SNHLY and CDR2 FYNNEI. With 10 bases clipped from V and 1 base from J, the junction kept 5 bases outside the gene matches. The CDR3 DNA is TGTGCCAACAGGGACAGGAAGAACACTGAAGCTTTCTTT. Protein: CANRDRKNTEAFF.

This rearrangement joins TRBV7-2 to TRBJ1-1; D call uncertain. V lost 6 bases and J 4 bases, leaving 12 bases between the germline ends. CDR3 length equals 13 residues. The germline V gene encodes CDR1 SGHTA and CDR2 FQGNSA. The CDR3 DNA reads as TGTGCCAGCAGAGAAAGGGTGGGCACTGAAGCTTTCTTT. Its protein is CASRERVGTEAFF.

The J gene is TRBJ1-1, the V gene TRBV5-1; D is unresolved. The CDR3 runs 13 residues. CDR1 and CDR2 (germline): SGHRS, YFSETQ. The V end lost 6 bases, the J end lost 4 bases, and 13 bases lay between the germline ends. CDR3: CASTYIDGTEAFF. The CDR3 coding sequence is TGCGCCAGCACTTATATCGACGGCACTGAAGCTTTCTTT.

In this sample, this clonotype turned up a few times. Being one base from a much bigger clone, this may be a read error. V gene TRBV20-1 combines with J gene TRBJ1-1, with D tentatively TRBD1 (5 bases). The V end was cut by 7 bases, the J end by 3 bases, with 6 bases between. This CDR3 comprises 10 residues. Germline V CDR1 and CDR2: DFQATT, SNEGSKA (reference sequence). CDR3 bases: TGCAGTGTGGGGCACACTGAAGCTTTCTTT. It specifies CSVGHTEAFF.

In its sample, this clonotype was seen many times. The rearrangement uses TRBV7-9 and TRBJ1-4, with 9 bases aligning to TRBD1. Germline V gene lookup returns CDR1 SEHNR and CDR2 FQNEAQ (reference sequence). The CDR3 length is 15 residues. The V gene end was trimmed by 2 bases and the J gene end by 8 bases; junction bases not matched to a gene: 6. The DNA of the CDR3 is TGTGCCAGCAGCTTAACAGGGGGCAAGGTGGAAAAACTGTTTTTT. It translates to CASSLTGGKVEKLFF.